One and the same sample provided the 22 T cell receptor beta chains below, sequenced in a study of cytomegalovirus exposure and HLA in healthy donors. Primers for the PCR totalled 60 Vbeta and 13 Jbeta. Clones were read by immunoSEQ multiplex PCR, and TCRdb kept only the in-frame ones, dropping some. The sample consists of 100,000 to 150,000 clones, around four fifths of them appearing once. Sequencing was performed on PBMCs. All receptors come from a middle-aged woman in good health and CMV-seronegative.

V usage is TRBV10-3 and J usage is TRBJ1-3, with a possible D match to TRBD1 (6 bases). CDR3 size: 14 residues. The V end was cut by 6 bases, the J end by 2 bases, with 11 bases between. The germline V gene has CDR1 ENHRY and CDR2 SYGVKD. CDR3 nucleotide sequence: TGTGCCATCAGGGAAGGGGGTACTGGAAACACCATATATTTT. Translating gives CAIREGGTGNTIYF.

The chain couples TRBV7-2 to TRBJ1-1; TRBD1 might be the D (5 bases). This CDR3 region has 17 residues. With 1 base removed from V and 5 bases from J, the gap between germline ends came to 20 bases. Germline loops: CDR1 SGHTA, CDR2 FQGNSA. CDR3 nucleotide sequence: TGTGCCAGCAGCTTAGTAGGGGCAGGGCCAGTACGGACTGAAGCTTTCTTT. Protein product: CASSLVGAGPVRTEAFF.

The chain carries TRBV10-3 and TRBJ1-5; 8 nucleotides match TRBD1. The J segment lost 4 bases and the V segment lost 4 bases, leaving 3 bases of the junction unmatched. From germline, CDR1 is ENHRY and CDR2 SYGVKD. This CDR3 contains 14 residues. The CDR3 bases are TGTGCCATCAGTGCGGGACAGGTGAATCAGCCCCAGCATTTT. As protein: CAISAGQVNQPQHF.

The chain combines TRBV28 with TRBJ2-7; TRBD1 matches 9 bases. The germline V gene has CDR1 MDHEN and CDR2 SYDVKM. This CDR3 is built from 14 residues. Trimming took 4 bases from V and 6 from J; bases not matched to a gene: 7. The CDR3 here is CASSYRGLVCEQYF. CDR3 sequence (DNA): TGTGCCAGCAGTTACAGGGGGCTGGTATGCGAGCAGTACTTC.

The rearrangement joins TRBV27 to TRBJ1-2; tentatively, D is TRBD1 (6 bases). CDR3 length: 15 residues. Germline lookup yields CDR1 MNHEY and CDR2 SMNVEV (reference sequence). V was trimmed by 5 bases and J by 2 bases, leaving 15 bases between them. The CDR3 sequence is CASSPGWDTNYGYTF. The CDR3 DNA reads TGTGCCAGCAGTCCGGGATGGGACACAAACTATGGCTACACCTTC.

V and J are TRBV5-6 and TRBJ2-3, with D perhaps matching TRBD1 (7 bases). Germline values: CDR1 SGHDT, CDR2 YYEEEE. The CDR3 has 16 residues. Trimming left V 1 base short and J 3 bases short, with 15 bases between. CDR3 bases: TGTGCCAGCAGCTTGACGGACAGGAGGGTTACAGATACGCAGTATTTT. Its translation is CASSLTDRRVTDTQYF. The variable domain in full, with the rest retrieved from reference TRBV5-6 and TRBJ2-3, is DAGVTQSPTHLIKTRGQQVTLRCSPKSGHDTVSWYQQALGQGPQFIFQYYEEEERQRGNFPDRFSGHQFPNYSSELNVNALLLGDSALYLCASSLTDRRVTDTQYFGPGTRLTVL.

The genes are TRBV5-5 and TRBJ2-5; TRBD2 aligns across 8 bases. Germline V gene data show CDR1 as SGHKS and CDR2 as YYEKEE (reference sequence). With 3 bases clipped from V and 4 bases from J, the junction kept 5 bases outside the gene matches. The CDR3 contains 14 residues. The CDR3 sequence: CASSYAAGGETQYF. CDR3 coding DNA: TGTGCCAGCAGCTACGCGGCGGGGGGAGAGACCCAGTACTTC. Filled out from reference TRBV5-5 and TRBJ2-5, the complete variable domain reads DAGVTQSPTHLIKTRGQQVTLRCSPISGHKSVSWYQQVLGQGPQFIFQYYEKEERGRGNFPDRFSARQFPNYSSELNVNALLLGDSALYLCASSYAAGGETQYFGPGTRLLVL.

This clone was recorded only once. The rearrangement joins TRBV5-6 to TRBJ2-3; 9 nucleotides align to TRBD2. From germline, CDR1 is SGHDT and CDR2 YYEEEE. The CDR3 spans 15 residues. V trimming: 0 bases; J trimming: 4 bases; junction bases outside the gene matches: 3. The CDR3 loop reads CASSLVLAGADTQYF. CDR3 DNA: TGTGCCAGCAGCTTGGTTTTAGCGGGGGCAGATACGCAGTATTTT.

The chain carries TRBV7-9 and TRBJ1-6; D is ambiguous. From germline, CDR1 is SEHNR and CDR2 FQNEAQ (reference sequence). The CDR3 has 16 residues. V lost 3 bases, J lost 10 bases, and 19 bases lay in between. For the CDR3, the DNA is TGTGCCAGCAGCTTTAACAGACCCGCAAGTACCTCACCCCTCCACTTT. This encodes CASSFNRPASTSPLHF.

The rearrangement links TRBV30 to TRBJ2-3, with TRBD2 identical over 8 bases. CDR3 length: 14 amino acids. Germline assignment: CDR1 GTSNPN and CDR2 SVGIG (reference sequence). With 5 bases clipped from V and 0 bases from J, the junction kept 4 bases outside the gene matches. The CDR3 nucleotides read TGTGCCTGGGGAGCGGGGGTAAGCACAGATACGCAGTATTTT. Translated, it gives CAWGAGVSTDTQYF.

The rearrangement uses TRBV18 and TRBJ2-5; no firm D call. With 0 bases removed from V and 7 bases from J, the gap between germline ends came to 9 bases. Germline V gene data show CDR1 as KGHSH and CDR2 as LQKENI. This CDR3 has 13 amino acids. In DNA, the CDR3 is TGTGCCAGCTCACCACCTTCTTCGTCGACCCAGTACTTC. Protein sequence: CASSPPSSSTQYF.

The DNA of the CDR3 is TGCGCCAGCAGCTTGAAACTAGCGGGGGTTGAGCAGTTCTTC. Amino acid sequence: CASSLKLAGVEQFF. The rearrangement uses TRBV5-1 and TRBJ2-1, with TRBD2 identical over 11 bases. The V gene end was trimmed by 1 base and the J gene end by 9 bases; junction bases not matched to a gene: 3. CDR1 SGHRS and CDR2 YFSETQ come from the germline V gene. The CDR3 extends over 14 amino acids.

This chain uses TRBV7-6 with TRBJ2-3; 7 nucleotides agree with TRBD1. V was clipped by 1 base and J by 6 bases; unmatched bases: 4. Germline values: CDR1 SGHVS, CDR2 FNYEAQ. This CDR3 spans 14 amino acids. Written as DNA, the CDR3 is TGTGCCAGCAGCTTAGAAGGGGGCGCGGATACGCAGTATTTT. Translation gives CASSLEGGADTQYF. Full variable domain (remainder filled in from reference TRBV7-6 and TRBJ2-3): GAGVSQSPRYKVTKRGQDVALRCDPISGHVSLYWYRQALGQGPEFLTYFNYEAQQDKSGLPNDRFSAERPEGSISTLTIQRTEQRDSAMYRCASSLEGGADTQYFGPGTRLTVL.

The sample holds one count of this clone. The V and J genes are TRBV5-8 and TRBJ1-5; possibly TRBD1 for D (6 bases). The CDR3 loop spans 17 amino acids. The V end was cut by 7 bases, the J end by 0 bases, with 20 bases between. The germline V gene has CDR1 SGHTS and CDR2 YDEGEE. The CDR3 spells CASAPPGHSYSNQPQHF. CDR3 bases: TGTGCCAGCGCCCCTCCGGGACACTCATATAGCAATCAGCCCCAGCATTTT.

DNA for the CDR3: TGTGCCAGCAGACCCGGACAGGGCGTTTCGTTTTTT. It encodes CASRPGQGVSFF. The chain joins TRBV28 to TRBJ1-4; the match to TRBD1 covers 8 bases. Trimming removed 6 bases from V and 16 bases from J; junction bases left unmatched: 10. Germline V gene lookup returns CDR1 MDHEN and CDR2 SYDVKM. The CDR3 loop spans 12 amino acids.

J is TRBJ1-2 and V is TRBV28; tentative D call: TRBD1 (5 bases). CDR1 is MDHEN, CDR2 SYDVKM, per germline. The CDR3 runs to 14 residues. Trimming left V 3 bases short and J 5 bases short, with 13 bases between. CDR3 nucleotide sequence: TGTGCCAGCAGTTTCCACGGGGGGAATTATGGCTACACCTTC. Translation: CASSFHGGNYGYTF.

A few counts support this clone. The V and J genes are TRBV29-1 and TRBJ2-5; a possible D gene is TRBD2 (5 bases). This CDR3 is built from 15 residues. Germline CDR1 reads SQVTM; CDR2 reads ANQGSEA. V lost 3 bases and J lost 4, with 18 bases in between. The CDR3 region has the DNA TGCAGCGTTGATGGTGGAGGCGATGGACCAGAGACCCAGTACTTC. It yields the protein CSVDGGGDGPETQYF.

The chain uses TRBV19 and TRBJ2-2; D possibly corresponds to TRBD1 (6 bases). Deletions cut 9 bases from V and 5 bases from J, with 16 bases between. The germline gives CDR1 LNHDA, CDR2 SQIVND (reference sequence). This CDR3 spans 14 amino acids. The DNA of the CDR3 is TGTGCCAGCCTCCGGACAGATGGGACCGGGGAGCTGTTTTTT. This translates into CASLRTDGTGELFF. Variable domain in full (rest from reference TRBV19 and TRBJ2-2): DGGITQSPKYLFRKEGQNVTLSCEQNLNHDAMYWYRQDPGQGLRLIYYSQIVNDFQKGDIAEGYSVSREKKESFPLTVTSAQKNPTAFYLCASLRTDGTGELFFGEGSRLTVL.

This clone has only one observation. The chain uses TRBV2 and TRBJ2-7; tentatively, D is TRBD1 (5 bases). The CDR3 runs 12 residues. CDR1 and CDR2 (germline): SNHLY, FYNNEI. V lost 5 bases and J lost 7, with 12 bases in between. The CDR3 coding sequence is TGTGCCAGCAGTTTGTATAGGGGTGAGCAGTACTTC. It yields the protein CASSLYRGEQYF.

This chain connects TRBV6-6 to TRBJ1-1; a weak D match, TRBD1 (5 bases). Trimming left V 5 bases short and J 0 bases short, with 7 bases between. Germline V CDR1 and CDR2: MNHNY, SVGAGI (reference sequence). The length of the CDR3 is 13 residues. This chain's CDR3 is CASSHRMNTEAFF. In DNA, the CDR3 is TGTGCCAGCAGTCACAGGATGAACACTGAAGCTTTCTTT.

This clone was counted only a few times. The DNA of the CDR3 is TGTGCCAGCAGTGGCCACGGGGGGGGATCCACAGATACGCAGTATTTT. Protein product: CASSGHGGGSTDTQYF. The V gene is TRBV28, the J gene TRBJ2-3; 8 positions match TRBD2. There are 16 residues in the CDR3. CDR1 and CDR2 (germline): MDHEN, SYDVKM. J gave up 2 bases and V 5 bases, and 9 bases lay outside the gene matches.

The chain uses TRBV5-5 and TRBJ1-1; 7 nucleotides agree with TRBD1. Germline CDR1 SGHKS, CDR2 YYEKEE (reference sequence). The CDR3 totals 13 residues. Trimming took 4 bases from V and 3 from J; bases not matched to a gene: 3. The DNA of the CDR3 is TGTGCCAGCAGCCACGACAGGGACACTGAAGCTTTCTTT. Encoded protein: CASSHDRDTEAFF.